A selection of T cell receptor beta chains follows, all from one sample in a study of graft-versus-host responses after intestinal transplantation. Antigens for these TCRs are unknown. Profiling relied on immunoSEQ multiplex PCR, and the TCRdb table lists in-frame clones only, not all of them. Among about 96,000 clones listed, around nine tenths were seen once. The starting material was unstimulated CD4+ T cells sorted from spleen or lymph node cells, obtained before intestinal transplant. All receptors come from a human donor who received an intestinal transplant. CDR3s include the opening cysteine and the closing phenylalanine or tryptophan. The D gene is left open where the match is weak. Rows give clone size only sometimes, using once, few, many, or a class for an expanded clone.

-	-	TRBV7-2	TRBJ1-2	CASTTPDWRDGRGYTF	TGTGCCAGCACTACTCCGGACTGGCGGGACGGCCGGGGCTACACCTTC
-	-	TRBV4-3	TRBJ2-3	CASSQGGGSAGEIADTQYF	TGCGCCAGCAGCCAAGGGGGGGGCAGCGCGGGGGAAATAGCAGATACGCAGTATTTT
-	-	TRBV12-5	TRBJ2-5	CASGKSGRDGETQYF	TGTGCTAGTGGAAAGAGCGGGCGGGATGGAGAGACCCAGTACTTC
-	TRBD1	TRBV2	TRBJ2-2	CASRTGTANTGELFF	TGTGCCAGCAGGACCGGGACAGCGAACACCGGGGAGCTGTTTTTT
-	-	TRBV7-2	TRBJ1-2	CASSLEGRYGYTF	TGTGCCAGCAGCTTAGAGGGGAGGTATGGCTACACCTTC
-	-	TRBV29-1	TRBJ1-3	CSVLRGSGNTIYF	TGCAGCGTTCTCAGGGGTTCTGGAAACACCATATATTTT
once	-	TRBV30	TRBJ2-7	CAWSGQGSYEQYF	TGTGCCTGGAGTGGGCAGGGGTCCTACGAGCAGTACTTC
once	-	TRBV12-2	TRBJ1-4	CASRHWDQYRDRNEKLFF	TGTGCAAGTCGCCACTGGGACCAGTACCGGGACAGGAATGAAAAACTGTTTTTT
-	TRBD1	TRBV4-1	TRBJ1-5	CASSLVEGAGQPQHF	TGCGCCAGCAGCCTTGTTGAGGGGGCAGGTCAGCCCCAGCATTTT
-	TRBD1	TRBV5-1	TRBJ1-3	CASSLGTGGARAGTIYF	TGCGCCAGCAGCTTGGGTACAGGGGGCGCCCGGGCCGGCACCATATATTTT
-	TRBD1	TRBV11-1	TRBJ1-1	CASSPGTGMGTEAFF	TGTGCCAGCAGCCCCGGGACAGGGATGGGAACTGAAGCTTTCTTT
-	-	TRBV6-6	TRBJ1-3	CASSYGRSDGNTIYF	TGTGCCAGCAGTTACGGCAGGTCCGACGGAAACACCATATATTTT
-	TRBD1	TRBV2	TRBJ1-1	CASRSGTVNTEAFF	TGTGCCAGCAGGTCCGGGACAGTGAACACTGAAGCTTTCTTT
-	TRBD1	TRBV4-2	TRBJ1-4	CASSQGQGHEKLFF	TGTGCCAGCAGCCAGGGACAGGGACATGAAAAACTGTTTTTT
-	TRBD2	TRBV30	TRBJ2-4	CAWSVKGLAVLAKNIQYF	TGTGCCTGGAGTGTAAAGGGGCTAGCGGTCCTAGCCAAAAACATTCAGTACTTC
-	TRBD1	TRBV19	TRBJ2-5	CASRRQGVLDKETQYF	TGTGCCAGTCGCCGACAGGGGGTGTTGGATAAAGAGACCCAGTACTTC
-	TRBD1	TRBV5-4	TRBJ1-6	CASSSTGGGYNSPLHF	TGTGCCAGCAGTTCTACAGGGGGAGGATATAATTCACCCCTCCACTTT
once	-	TRBV30	TRBJ1-6	CAWSVQAAGPIHF	TGTGCCTGGAGTGTGCAGGCTGCAGGTCCTATCCACTTT
-	-	TRBV28	TRBJ2-6	CASTGTYYSGANVLTF	TGTGCCAGCACCGGGACTTACTACTCTGGGGCCAACGTCCTGACTTTC
-	TRBD1	TRBV11-3	TRBJ2-7	CASSLAGTGVYEQYF	TGTGCCAGCAGCTTAGCGGGGACAGGGGTCTACGAGCAGTACTTC
once	TRBD1	TRBV2	TRBJ1-5	CASSEQGQINQPQHF	TGTGCCAGCAGCGAACAGGGACAGATCAATCAGCCCCAGCATTTT
-	TRBD2	TRBV2	TRBJ2-2	CASSEGLAGAGELFF	TGTGCCAGCAGTGAAGGACTAGCGGGAGCCGGGGAGCTGTTTTTT
few	-	TRBV2	TRBJ2-7	CASSAGTTYEQYF	TGTGCCAGCAGTGCTGGCACAACCTACGAGCAGTACTTC
-	-	TRBV19	TRBJ2-1	CASSILGSHGDEQFF	TGTGCCAGTAGTATATTGGGCAGTCACGGCGATGAGCAGTTCTTC
-	TRBD1	TRBV6-5	TRBJ2-6	CASSSGGSGANVLTF	TGTGCCAGCAGTTCAGGGGGCTCTGGGGCCAACGTCCTGACTTTC
-	TRBD2	TRBV7-2	TRBJ2-7	CASSLSVAGAYEQYF	TGTGCCAGCAGCTTAAGCGTAGCGGGAGCCTACGAGCAGTACTTC
-	TRBD2	TRBV5-1	TRBJ2-3	CASSLGLAGPNTDTQYF	TGCGCCAGCAGCCTGGGACTAGCGGGGCCAAACACAGATACGCAGTATTTT
-	-	TRBV7-2	TRBJ2-5	CASSLGLLAGQTQETQYF	TGTGCCAGCAGCTTAGGGTTGTTAGCGGGACAGACCCAAGAGACCCAGTACTTC
-	TRBD1	TRBV7-3	TRBJ2-1	CASSLMTGGGEQFF	TGTGCCAGCAGCTTAATGACAGGGGGGGGTGAGCAGTTCTTC
-	-	TRBV4-2	TRBJ1-2	CASSQVPNTYGYTF	TGTGCCAGCAGCCAAGTCCCAAACACCTATGGCTACACCTTC
-	-	TRBV19	TRBJ2-3	CASKASAGRDTQYF	TGTGCCAGCAAAGCTAGCGCGGGGAGAGATACGCAGTATTTT
-	-	TRBV5-4	TRBJ2-7	CASSPSGGGYDEQYF	TGTGCCAGCAGCCCCTCAGGTGGGGGGTACGACGAGCAGTACTTC
-	-	TRBV2	TRBJ2-4	CASGEERSKNIQYF	TGTGCCAGCGGCGAGGAGCGGAGCAAAAACATTCAGTACTTC
-	-	TRBV7-2	TRBJ1-6	CASSLEVRSPLHF	TGTGCCAGCAGCTTAGAGGTGCGGTCACCCCTCCACTTT
-	-	TRBV15	TRBJ2-1	CATSARGATYNEQFF	TGTGCCACCAGCGCTCGGGGGGCCACCTACAATGAGCAGTTCTTC
-	TRBD2	TRBV7-2	TRBJ2-2	CASSGTGTSRFAGELFF	TGTGCCAGCAGCGGAACCGGGACTAGTAGGTTCGCCGGGGAGCTGTTTTTT
-	-	TRBV11-2	TRBJ2-7	CASSLRQILIYEQYF	TGTGCCAGCAGCTTAAGACAGATCCTAATCTACGAGCAGTACTTC
-	TRBD2	TRBV29-1	TRBJ2-4	CSGEAGGRDIQYF	TGCAGCGGGGAAGCGGGGGGGAGGGACATTCAGTACTTC
-	TRBD2	TRBV25-1	TRBJ2-5	CASSDFREAQETQYF	TGTGCCAGCAGTGACTTCCGGGAGGCCCAAGAGACCCAGTACTTC
-	TRBD1	TRBV6-5	TRBJ1-3	CASSPTGGTTIYF	TGTGCCAGCAGCCCGACAGGGGGGACCACCATATATTTT
-	-	TRBV5-4	TRBJ2-3	CASSQTIVFSYRGAQYF	TGTGCCAGTAGTCAAACGATAGTTTTCTCCTACCGAGGCGCGCAGTATTTT